This T cell receptor (beta chain) was identified in a study of blood T cell repertoires in COVID-19 (dated by TCRdb to 2020 to 2022). At the level of the whole study: Samples from collaborators originated in the United States, Italy and Spain and spanned both the acute and convalescent phases of COVID-19. Samples were obtained from the ongoing ImmuneRACE study (first 160 participants) and from approximately 1,200 subjects provided by 6 global collaborators. A de-identified subject ID, COVID-19 status, age in years and sex were almost always included in the sample metadata. The repertoires were released in a freely available public database meant as a resource for research on the immune response to SARS-CoV-2. Subjects who had been exposed to COVID-19, were actively infected with it, or had recovered from it provided the deeply sampled blood TCRbeta repertoires that made up the dataset. HLA class I and class II types, where available, came from metadata supplied by the sample provider rather than from assay-based typing. The prospective study material was composed of cDNA or gDNA derived from T cells, B-cell-depleted T cells, or PBMCs. General study outcomes and caveats: How much clinical and demographic metadata was included differed by source and by participant, and the metadata was provided uncurated.

Each collaborating institution followed its own protocols to collect whole blood in K2EDTA tubes. For TCRbeta analysis, collaborator samples were shipped as frozen whole blood, as isolated PBMCs, or as DNA extracted from either sample type. TCRbeta CDR3 regions were amplified from genomic DNA by means of the immunoSEQ Assay, a bias-controlled multiplex PCR. For the original study's pipeline: Within the assay, amplification of reference gene primers was used to estimate how many nucleated cells each sample contained. Sequence reads were collapsed and filtered to measure the absolute abundance of every unique TCRbeta CDR3 rearrangement. For each sample, productive Simpson clonality was calculated by taking the square root of Simpson's diversity index across productive rearrangements. TCRdb holds this immuneACCESS table with in-frame rearrangements only. Some clones are missing; in checked studies, unresolved V genes explain under half, and the rest has no known cause. From that table come the V and J calls and clone size; the DNA was used to work out D and trimming. Within this sample are about 330,000 clones, with roughly 90% of them counted one time only. The ten largest clones represent under 5% of the sample.

There are a few counts of this clone. It lacks a known antigen. Base qualities are missing; no much larger clone stands one base away. Taken from the germline V gene (reference sequence), the CDR1 and CDR2 loops are MNHEY and SMNVEV. The CDR3 starts with the cysteine, ends with the phenylalanine, and has 13 residues. Of all the DNA, just the CDR3 is kept, 39 bases in frame from base 1. V is reduced by 1 base and J by 6 bases, leaving a spacing of 10 bases between them. The sequence links TRBV27 to TRBJ2-7, and perhaps TRBD1 as D gene, on 5 matching bases. Sequenced material: peripheral blood. This clonotype originated in a woman between 50 and 59 years old with active or convalescent COVID-19. The DNA reads as follows: TGTGCCAGCAGTTTATGCAGGGAATGCGAGCAGTACTTC. The translation is CASSLCRECEQYF.